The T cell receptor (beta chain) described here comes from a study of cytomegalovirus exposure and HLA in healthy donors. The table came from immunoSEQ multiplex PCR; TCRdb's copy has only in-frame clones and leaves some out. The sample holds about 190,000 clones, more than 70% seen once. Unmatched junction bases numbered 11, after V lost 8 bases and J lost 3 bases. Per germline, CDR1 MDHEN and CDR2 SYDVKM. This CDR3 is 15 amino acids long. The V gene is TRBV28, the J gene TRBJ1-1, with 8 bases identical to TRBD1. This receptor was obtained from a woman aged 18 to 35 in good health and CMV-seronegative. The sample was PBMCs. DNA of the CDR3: TGTGCCAGCCCTCCCCACCAGGGGGCGGACACTGAAGCTTTCTTT. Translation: CASPPHQGADTEAFF.